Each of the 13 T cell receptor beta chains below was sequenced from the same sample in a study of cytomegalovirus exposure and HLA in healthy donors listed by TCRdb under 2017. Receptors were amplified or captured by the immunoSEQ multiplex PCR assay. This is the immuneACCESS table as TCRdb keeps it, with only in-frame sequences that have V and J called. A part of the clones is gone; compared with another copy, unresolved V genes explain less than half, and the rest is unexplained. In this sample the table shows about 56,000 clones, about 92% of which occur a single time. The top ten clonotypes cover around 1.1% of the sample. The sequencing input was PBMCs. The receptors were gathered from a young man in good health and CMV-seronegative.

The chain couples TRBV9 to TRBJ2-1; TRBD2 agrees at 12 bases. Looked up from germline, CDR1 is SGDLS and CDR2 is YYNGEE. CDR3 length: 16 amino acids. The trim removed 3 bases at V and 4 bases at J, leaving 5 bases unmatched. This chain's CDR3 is CASSATGTSGYNEQFF. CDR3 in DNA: TGTGCCAGCAGCGCAACCGGGACTAGCGGGTACAATGAGCAGTTCTTC. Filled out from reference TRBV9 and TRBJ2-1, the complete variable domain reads DSGVTQTPKHLITATGQRVTLRCSPRSGDLSVYWYQQSLDQGLQFLIQYYNGEERAKGNILERFSAQQFPDLHSELNLSSLELGDSALYFCASSATGTSGYNEQFFGPGTRLTVL.

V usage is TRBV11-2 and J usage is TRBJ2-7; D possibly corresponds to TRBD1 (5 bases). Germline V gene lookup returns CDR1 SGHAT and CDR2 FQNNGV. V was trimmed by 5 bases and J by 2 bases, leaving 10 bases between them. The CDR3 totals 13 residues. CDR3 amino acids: CASSTRQTYEQYF. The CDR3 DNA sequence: TGTGCCAGCAGCACCAGACAGACCTACGAGCAGTACTTC.

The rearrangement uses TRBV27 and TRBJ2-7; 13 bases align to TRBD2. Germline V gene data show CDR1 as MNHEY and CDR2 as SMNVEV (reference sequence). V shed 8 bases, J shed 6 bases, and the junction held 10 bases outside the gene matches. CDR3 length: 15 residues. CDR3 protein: CASPKWTSGSSEQYF. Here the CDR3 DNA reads TGTGCCAGCCCCAAGTGGACTAGCGGGAGTAGCGAGCAGTACTTC.

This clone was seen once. The CDR3 here is CASSVSLMNTEAFF. The DNA for the CDR3 is TGTGCCAGCAGCGTTAGCCTCATGAACACTGAAGCTTTCTTT. The chain couples TRBV9 to TRBJ1-1; D remains ambiguous. Trimming removed 2 bases at V and 0 bases at J, with 8 bases between. Germline assignment: CDR1 SGDLS and CDR2 YYNGEE. The CDR3 runs 14 residues. The entire variable domain, with the rest obtained from reference TRBV9 and TRBJ1-1, is as follows: DSGVTQTPKHLITATGQRVTLRCSPRSGDLSVYWYQQSLDQGLQFLIQYYNGEERAKGNILERFSAQQFPDLHSELNLSSLELGDSALYFCASSVSLMNTEAFFGQGTRLTVV.

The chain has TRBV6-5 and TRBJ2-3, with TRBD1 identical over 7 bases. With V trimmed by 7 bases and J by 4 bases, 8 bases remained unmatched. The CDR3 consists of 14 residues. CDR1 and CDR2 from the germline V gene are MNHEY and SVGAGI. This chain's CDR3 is CASIRRQGADTQYF. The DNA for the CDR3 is TGTGCCAGCATAAGGAGACAGGGAGCAGATACGCAGTATTTT.

CDR3 region: CASSGTGLLQFF. The CDR3 region has the DNA TGTGCCAGCAGTGGAACGGGACTTTTGCAGTTCTTC. The V call is TRBV28, the J call TRBJ2-1, with a weak D call TRBD2 (6 bases). The CDR3 is 12 residues long. The V gene's germline CDR1 is MDHEN and CDR2 SYDVKM. V lost 5 bases to trimming and J lost 12 bases, with 14 bases between them.

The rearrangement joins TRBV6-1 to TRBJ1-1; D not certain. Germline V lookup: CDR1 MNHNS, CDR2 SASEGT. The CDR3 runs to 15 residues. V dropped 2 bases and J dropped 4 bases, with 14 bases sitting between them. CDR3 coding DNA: TGTGCCAGCAGTGAATTGTGGGAGTACGTCACTGAAGCTTTCTTT. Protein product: CASSELWEYVTEAFF.

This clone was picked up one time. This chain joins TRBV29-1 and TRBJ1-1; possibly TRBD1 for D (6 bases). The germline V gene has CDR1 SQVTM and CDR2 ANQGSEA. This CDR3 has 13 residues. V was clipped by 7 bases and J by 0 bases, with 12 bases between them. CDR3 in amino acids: CSGTGHLNTEAFF. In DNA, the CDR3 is TGCAGCGGGACGGGACACTTGAACACTGAAGCTTTCTTT.

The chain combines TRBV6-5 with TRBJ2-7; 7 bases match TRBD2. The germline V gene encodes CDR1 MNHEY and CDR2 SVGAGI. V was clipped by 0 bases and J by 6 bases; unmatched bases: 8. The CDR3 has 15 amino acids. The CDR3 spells CASSYSWEGKSEQYF. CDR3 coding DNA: TGTGCCAGCAGTTACTCGTGGGAGGGTAAATCCGAGCAGTACTTC.

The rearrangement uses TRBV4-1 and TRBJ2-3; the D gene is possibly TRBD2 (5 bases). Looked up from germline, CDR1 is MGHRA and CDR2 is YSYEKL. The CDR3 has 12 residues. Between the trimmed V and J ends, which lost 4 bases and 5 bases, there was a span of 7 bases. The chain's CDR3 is CASSLGGDTQYF. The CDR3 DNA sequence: TGCGCCAGCAGCCTAGGAGGAGATACGCAGTATTTT.

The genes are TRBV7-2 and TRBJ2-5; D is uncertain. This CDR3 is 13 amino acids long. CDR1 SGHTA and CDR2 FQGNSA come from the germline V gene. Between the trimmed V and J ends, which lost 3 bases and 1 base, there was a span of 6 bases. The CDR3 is CASSFSIQETQYF. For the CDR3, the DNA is TGTGCCAGCAGCTTCAGTATCCAAGAGACCCAGTACTTC.

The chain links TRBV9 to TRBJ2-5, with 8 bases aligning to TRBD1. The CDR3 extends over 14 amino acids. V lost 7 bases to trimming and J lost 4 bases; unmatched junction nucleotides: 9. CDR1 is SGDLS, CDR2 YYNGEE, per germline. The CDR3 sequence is CASGALDRGETQYF. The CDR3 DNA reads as TGTGCCAGCGGGGCTCTCGACAGGGGAGAGACCCAGTACTTC.

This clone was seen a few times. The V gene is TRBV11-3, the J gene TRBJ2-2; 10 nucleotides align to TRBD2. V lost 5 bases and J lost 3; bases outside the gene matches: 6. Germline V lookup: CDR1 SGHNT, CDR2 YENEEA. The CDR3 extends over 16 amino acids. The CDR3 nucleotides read TGTGCCAGCAGCCAAGCGGGAGGGCCATACACCGGGGAGCTGTTTTTT. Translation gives CASSQAGGPYTGELFF.